Detailed here is one T cell receptor beta chain. What it recognizes is unknown. This record comes from a study of T cell responses to AZD1222 COVID-19 vaccine. Findings and limits, study-wide: Repertoires were obtained only post-peak T cell response. Among the donors, most were white British and more were female, and clonal diversity was possibly underestimated. Reportedly, nearly half of unique spike TCRs recognized epitopes outside B.1.351/B.1.1.7 mutations.

Trimming removed 0 bases at V and 7 bases at J, with 10 bases between. This CDR3 spans 13 amino acids. Germline loops: CDR1 LGHNA, CDR2 YNFKEQ. Clones were sequenced by immunoSEQ multiplex PCR, and TCRdb holds only the in-frame ones, with some missing. The top ten hold 4.4% of the sample, which has some 100,000 clones, around 87% seen once. The receptor was derived from an adult who received the AZD1222 COVID-19 vaccine. This chain connects TRBV4-2 to TRBJ2-7; D is unclear. Sequencing used peripheral blood, obtained 28 days after the second AZD1222 dose. CDR3 coding DNA: TGTGCCAGCAGCCAAGATATAGGGCATGAGCAGTACTTC. It is translated as CASSQDIGHEQYF.